This record looks at one TCR beta chain sequence and its context. The target antigen is unknown. Time point here: persistent/refractory GD, antithyroid drugs over 5 years with positive TRAb. The TCR library was prepared using RNA isolated from PBMCs. TCR beta libraries were built with iRepertoire HTBI primers and Arm-PCR of CDR3 regions. MiXCR was run by TCRdb on the multiplex PCR reads, yielding one entry per CDR3 protein. The sample includes 400,000 to 500,000 distinct CDR3 sequences, 20% to 25% seen only once; the top ten take 7% to 9%. The sample comes from a study of regulatory T cells in long-lasting Graves disease. The wider study: A definition of persistent Graves' disease required over 5 years of antithyroid drugs plus positive TSH receptor antibodies. Study-wide points: The study examined only peripheral blood, not thyroid tissue.

This CDR3 comprises 16 residues. Trimming cost V 2 bases and J 2 bases; bases outside gene matches: 3. Germline loops: CDR1 SGHDN, CDR2 FVKESK. This clonotype originated in a female donor with Graves disease. The V and J genes are TRBV14 and TRBJ2-2; 9 bases map to TRBD2. Source: peripheral blood mononuclear cells (PBMCs), taken when the disease was refractory, from a patient treated with antithyroid drugs. The CDR3 region is CASSQRLAVNTGELFF. CDR3 DNA sequence: TGTGCCAGCAGCCAACGACTAGCGGTAAACACCGGGGAGCTGTTTTTT.